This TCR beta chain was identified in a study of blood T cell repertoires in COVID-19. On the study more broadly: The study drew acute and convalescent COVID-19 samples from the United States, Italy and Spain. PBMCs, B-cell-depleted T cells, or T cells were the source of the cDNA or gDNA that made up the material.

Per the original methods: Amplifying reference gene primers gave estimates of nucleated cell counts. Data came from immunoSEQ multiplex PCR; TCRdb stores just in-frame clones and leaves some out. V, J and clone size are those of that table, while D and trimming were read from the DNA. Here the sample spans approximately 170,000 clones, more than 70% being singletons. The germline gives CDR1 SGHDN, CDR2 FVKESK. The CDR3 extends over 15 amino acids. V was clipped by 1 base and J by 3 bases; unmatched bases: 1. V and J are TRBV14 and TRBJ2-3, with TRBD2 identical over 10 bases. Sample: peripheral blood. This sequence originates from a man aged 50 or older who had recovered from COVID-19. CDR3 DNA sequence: TGTGCCAGCAGCCAAGGTAGCGGGAGGACAGATACGCAGTATTTT. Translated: CASSQGSGRTDTQYF. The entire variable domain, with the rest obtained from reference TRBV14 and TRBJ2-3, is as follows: EAGVTQFPSHSVIEKGQTVTLRCDPISGHDNLYWYRRVMGKEIKFLLHFVKESKQDESGMPNNRFLAERTGGTYSTLKVQPAELEDSGVYFCASSQGSGRTDTQYFGPGTRLTVL.